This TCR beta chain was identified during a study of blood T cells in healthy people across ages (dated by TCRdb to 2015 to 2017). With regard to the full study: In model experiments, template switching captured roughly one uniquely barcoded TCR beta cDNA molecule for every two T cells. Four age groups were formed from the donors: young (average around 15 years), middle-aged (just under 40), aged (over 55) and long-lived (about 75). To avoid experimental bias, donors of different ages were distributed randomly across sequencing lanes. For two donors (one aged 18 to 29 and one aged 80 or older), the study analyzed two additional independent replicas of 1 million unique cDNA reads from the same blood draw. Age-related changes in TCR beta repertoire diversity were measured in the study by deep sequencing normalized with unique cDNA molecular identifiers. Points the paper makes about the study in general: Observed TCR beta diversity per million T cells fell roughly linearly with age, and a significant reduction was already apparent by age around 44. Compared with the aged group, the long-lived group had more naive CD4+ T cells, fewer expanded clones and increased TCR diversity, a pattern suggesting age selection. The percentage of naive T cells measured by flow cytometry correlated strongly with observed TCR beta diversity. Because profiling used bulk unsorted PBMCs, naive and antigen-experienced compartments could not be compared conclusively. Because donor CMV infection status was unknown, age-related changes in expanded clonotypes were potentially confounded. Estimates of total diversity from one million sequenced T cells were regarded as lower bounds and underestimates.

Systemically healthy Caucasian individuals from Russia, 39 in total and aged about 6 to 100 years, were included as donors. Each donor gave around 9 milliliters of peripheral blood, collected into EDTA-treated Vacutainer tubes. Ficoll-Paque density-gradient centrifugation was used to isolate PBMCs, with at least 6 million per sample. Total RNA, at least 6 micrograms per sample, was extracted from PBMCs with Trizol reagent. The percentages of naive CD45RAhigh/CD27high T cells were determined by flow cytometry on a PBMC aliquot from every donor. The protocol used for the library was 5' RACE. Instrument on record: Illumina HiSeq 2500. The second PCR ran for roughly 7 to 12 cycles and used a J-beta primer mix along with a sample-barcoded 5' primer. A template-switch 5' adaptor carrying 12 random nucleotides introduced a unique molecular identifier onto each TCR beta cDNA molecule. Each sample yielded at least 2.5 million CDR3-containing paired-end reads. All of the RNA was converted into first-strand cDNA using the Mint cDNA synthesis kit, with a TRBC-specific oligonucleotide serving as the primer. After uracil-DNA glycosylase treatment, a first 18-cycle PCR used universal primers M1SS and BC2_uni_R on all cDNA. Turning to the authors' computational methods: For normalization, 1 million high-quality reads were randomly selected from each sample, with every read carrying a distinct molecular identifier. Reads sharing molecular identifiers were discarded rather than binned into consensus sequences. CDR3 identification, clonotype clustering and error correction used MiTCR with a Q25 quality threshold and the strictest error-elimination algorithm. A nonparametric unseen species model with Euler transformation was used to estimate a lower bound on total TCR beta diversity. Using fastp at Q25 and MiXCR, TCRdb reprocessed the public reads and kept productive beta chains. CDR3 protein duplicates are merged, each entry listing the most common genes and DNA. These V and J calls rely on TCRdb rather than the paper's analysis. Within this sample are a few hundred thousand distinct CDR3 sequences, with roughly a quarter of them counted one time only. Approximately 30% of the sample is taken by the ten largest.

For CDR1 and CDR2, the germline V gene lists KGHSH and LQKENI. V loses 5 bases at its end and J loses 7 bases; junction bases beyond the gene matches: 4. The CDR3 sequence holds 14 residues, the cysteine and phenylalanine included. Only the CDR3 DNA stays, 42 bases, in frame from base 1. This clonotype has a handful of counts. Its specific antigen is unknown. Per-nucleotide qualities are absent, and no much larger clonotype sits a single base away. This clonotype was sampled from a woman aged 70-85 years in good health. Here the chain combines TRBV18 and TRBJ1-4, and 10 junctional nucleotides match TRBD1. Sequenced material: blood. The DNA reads TGTGCCAGCTCAAGCGGACAGGGGGGTGAAAAACTGTTTTTT. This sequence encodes CASSSGQGGEKLFF.